Given below is one T cell receptor beta chain in context. Antigen unknown. This specimen comes from a study of T cells in Graves' hyperthyroidism and ophthalmopathy. Background on the study: Specimen type is peripheral blood, collected at initial diagnosis prior to any treatment. Study-level points and caveats: Model predictions of ophthalmopathy came a median around 6.5 months before onset.

Graves' hyperthyroidism is called stable when ophthalmopathy does not progress within 18 months. Uncontrolled infection, other autoimmune disease, pregnancy or lactation disqualified patients from enrolment. Germline lookup yields CDR1 DFQATT and CDR2 SNEGSKA (reference sequence). With 2 bases clipped from V and 6 bases from J, the junction kept 7 bases outside the gene matches. The CDR3 length is 15 residues. Template material for amplifying TCR beta CDR3 regions consisted of RNA transcripts. Primed by the HTBI set, a first-round RT-PCR was run on the TCR CDR3. TCRdb re-analysed the multiplex PCR reads in MiXCR, keeping a single row per CDR3 protein. The data show a few hundred thousand distinct CDR3 sequences, more than 13% seen once.

The V and J genes are TRBV20-1 and TRBJ1-6, with 7 bases that match TRBD1. The sample was blood. This sequence originates from a woman aged 25 to 45 with Graves' hyperthyroidism. CDR3 protein: CSARSEDRANSPLHF. The CDR3 region has the DNA TGCAGTGCTAGATCAGAAGACAGGGCTAATTCACCCCTCCACTTT.